Below are 21 T cell receptor beta chains sequenced from a single sample in a study of T cell clonality in common variable immunodeficiency. The method was immunoSEQ multiplex PCR; TCRdb's version includes in-frame clones alone and lacks a portion of them. The sample shows 40,000 to 65,000 clones, no singletons; the ten largest hold about 1.8%. Sequenced input: peripheral blood mononuclear cells. These receptors were obtained from a person aged 18 to 69 in good health.

This clone was counted at least ten times. The sequence runs out 3 residues before the end of the CDR3; the remainder is reconstructed from the germline J gene. The rearrangement links TRBV18 to TRBJ1-2, with TRBD1 identical over 11 bases. The ends lost 2 bases at V and 5 bases at J; junction bases unmatched: 7. Germline CDR1 is KGHSH and CDR2 is LQKENI. The CDR3 is made up of 16 amino acids. Partial CDR3 DNA: TGTGCCAGCTCACCAGGGACAGGGGGGAACTCTTATGGC. This translates into CASSPGTGGNSYG. The whole CDR3 sequence is CASSPGTGGNSYGYTF.

There are a few counts of this clone. The read ends 3 residues shy of where the CDR3 ends; the end is completed using the germline J gene. This chain joins TRBV18 and TRBJ1-2, with a weak D call TRBD1 (5 bases). Per the germline V gene, CDR1 is KGHSH and CDR2 is LQKENI. The length of the CDR3 is 14 residues. The CDR3 bases that were read are TGTGCCAGCTCACCAATTCGGGGGTACAATGAC. Amino acid sequence: CASSPIRGYND. The entire CDR3 protein reads CASSPIRGYNDYTF.

This clone showed up just a few times. The read stops 3 residues short of the end of the CDR3; the missing end is completed from the germline J gene. The chain couples TRBV18 to TRBJ2-7; 11 nucleotides agree with TRBD1. The CDR3 spans 14 residues. Germline values: CDR1 KGHSH, CDR2 LQKENI. The V gene end was trimmed by 3 bases and the J gene end by 6 bases; junction bases not matched to a gene: 4. The CDR3 DNA, read in part, is TGTGCCAGCTCACCCTTGGGACAGGGGGGCGAG. This encodes CASSPLGQGGE. The full-length CDR3 reads as CASSPLGQGGEQYF.

This clone was seen many times. The sequenced fragment ends 3 residues before the CDR3 boundary, so the rest is inferred from the germline J gene. The chain is built from TRBV20-1 and TRBJ2-2, with 12 bases identical to TRBD1. The CDR3 sequence is 14 residues long. J was trimmed by 5 bases and V by 3 bases; bases with no gene match: 1. From germline, CDR1 is DFQATT and CDR2 SNEGSKA (reference sequence). CDR3 DNA, as far as it was read: TGCAGTGCTAGGGGACAGGGGGCTACCGGGGAG. Amino acids: CSARGQGATGE. The entire CDR3 protein reads CSARGQGATGELFF.

This clone came up many times. The missing CDR3 end, 3 residues past where the read stops, is filled in from the germline J gene. V gene TRBV12-3 or TRBV12-4 combines with J gene TRBJ1-3; 7 nucleotides match TRBD1. This CDR3 is built from 17 residues. The ends lost 4 bases at V and 2 bases at J; junction bases unmatched: 11. The CDR3 DNA, read in part, is TGTGCCAGCAGTTCCACTACAGGGGTCCACGCTGGAAACACC. Translated: CASSSTTGVHAGNT. The entire CDR3 reads CASSSTTGVHAGNTIYF.

This clone was observed many times. CDR3 amino acids: CASSQFLGAGGQETQYF. The CDR3 bases that were read are TGCGCCAGCAGCCAATTTTTGGGGGCGGGGGGACAAGAGACC. V usage is TRBV4-1 and J usage is TRBJ2-5; 8 bases agree with TRBD2. The sequenced fragment ends 3 residues before the CDR3 boundary, so the rest is inferred from the germline J gene. With V trimmed by 2 bases and J by 2 bases, 10 bases remained unmatched. The germline CDR1 and CDR2 sequences are MGHRA and YSYEKL. CDR3 length equals 17 residues.

At least ten counts were recorded for this clone. The read terminates 3 residues before the CDR3 end, so the remaining end is supplied by the germline J gene. This chain links TRBV7-2 with TRBJ2-2, with TRBD1 matching over 7 bases. This CDR3 has 15 amino acids. The germline V gene encodes CDR1 SGHTA and CDR2 FQGNSA. The J segment lost 4 bases and the V segment lost 3 bases, leaving 5 bases of the junction unmatched. CDR3 amino acids: CASSFGAGGTGELFF. CDR3 DNA, as far as it was read: TGTGCCAGCAGCTTCGGGGCAGGGGGCACCGGGGAG.

This clone was counted ten times or more. The read halts 3 residues ahead of the CDR3 end, with the missing end drawn from the germline J gene. The gene calls are TRBV19 and TRBJ2-1, with 8 bases aligning to TRBD2. Germline V gene data show CDR1 as LNHDA and CDR2 as SQIVND (reference sequence). The CDR3 extends over 16 amino acids. With 7 bases clipped from V and 4 bases from J, the junction kept 12 bases outside the gene matches. The chain's CDR3 is CASTTFAGGLYNEQFF. CDR3 DNA (partial): TGTGCCAGTACAACCTTTGCGGGAGGCCTATACAATGAG. Combining the CDR3 with reference TRBV19 and TRBJ2-1 gives the whole variable domain DGGITQSPKYLFRKEGQNVTLSCEQNLNHDAMYWYRQDPGQGLRLIYYSQIVNDFQKGDIAEGYSVSREKKESFPLTVTSAQKNPTAFYLCASTTFAGGLYNEQFFGPGTRLTVL.

This clone was observed many times. Coverage ceases 3 residues before the CDR3 finishes, and the germline J gene fills in the end. This chain links TRBV4-2 with TRBJ1-2; a weak D match, TRBD1 (6 bases). The CDR3 runs to 15 residues. From germline, CDR1 is LGHNA and CDR2 YNFKEQ. Deletions cut 7 bases from V and 1 base from J, with 16 bases between. The CDR3 DNA, read in part, is TGTGCCAGCACCAGCCCGGGGGGGCGTAACTATGGC. It yields the protein CASTSPGGRNYG. The whole CDR3 protein reads CASTSPGGRNYGYTF.

Note on this clone: The CDR3 is cut off 3 residues early in the read; its end comes from the germline J gene. The chain recombines TRBV7-9 with TRBJ1-2; D gene uncertain. The CDR3 contains 9 residues. In germline, CDR1 is SEHNR, CDR2 FQNEAQ (reference sequence). The CDR3 loop is CASSSSYTF. The covered CDR3 bases are TGTGCCAGCAGCTCCTCT.

This clone was recorded many times. The missing CDR3 end, 3 residues past where the read stops, is filled in from the germline J gene. V and J are TRBV10-3 and TRBJ2-5, with unresolved D. The CDR3 totals 12 residues. Trimming stripped 5 bases from V and 5 bases from J, with 9 bases between. The germline gives CDR1 ENHRY, CDR2 SYGVKD. CDR3: CAISNSGETQYF. The covered CDR3 bases are TGTGCCATCAGTAACAGTGGGGAGACC.

This clone was detected ten times or more. Read data end 3 residues before the CDR3 end; the end is taken from the germline J gene. J is TRBJ2-4 and V is TRBV2, with 8 bases lining up with TRBD1. Trimming removed 4 bases from V and 1 base from J; junction bases left unmatched: 12. Per germline, CDR1 SNHLY and CDR2 FYNNEI. The CDR3 is 18 amino acids. CDR3 region: CASSGTGGSGRAKNIQYF. CDR3 bases read: TGTGCCAGCAGTGGAACAGGGGGTTCCGGCAGGGCCAAAAACATT.

About this clone itself: Coverage ceases 3 residues before the CDR3 finishes, and the germline J gene fills in the end. The rearrangement joins TRBV23-1 to TRBJ1-6; 10 positions agree with TRBD1. TRBV23-1 is given ORF status, its function remaining uncertain. V was clipped by 8 bases and J by 7 bases; unmatched bases: 5. This CDR3 has 14 amino acids. The covered CDR3 bases are TGCGCCAGCCAGGACAGGGGGTTGAATTCACCC. This sequence encodes CASQDRGLNSP. The complete CDR3 protein is CASQDRGLNSPLHF.

This clone occurred many times. From the germline J gene comes the end of the CDR3, since the read stops 3 residues before it. The genes are TRBV10-3 and TRBJ2-7; the D gene is possibly TRBD1 (5 bases). In germline, CDR1 is ENHRY, CDR2 SYGVKD. The ends were cut back, 0 bases at V and 2 bases at J, with 11 bases in the middle. There are 15 residues in the CDR3. The sequenced CDR3 bases are TGTGCCATCAGTGAGTCTGGGGCGGTTACCTACGAG. Translating it yields CAISESGAVTYE. The CDR3 as a whole reads CAISESGAVTYEQYF.

This clone was seen only a few times. A single base separates this from a much larger clone, so it may be a read error. The CDR3 extends 3 residues past the end of the read, so its final part is completed from the germline J gene. Within the sample, other DNA sequences also encode this same CDR3. This chain joins TRBV19 and TRBJ1-1; tentative D call: TRBD1 (5 bases). The CDR3 spans 19 residues. The ends were cut back, 5 bases at V and 5 bases at J, with 30 bases in the middle. Germline V lookup: CDR1 LNHDA, CDR2 SQIVND (reference sequence). Here the CDR3 reads CASSPAGGSRFDRSTEAFF. The DNA read from the CDR3 is TGTGCCAGTAGTCCAGCGGGGGGTTCTAGATTTGATAGGAGTACTGAA. Variable domain in full (rest from reference TRBV19 and TRBJ1-1): DGGITQSPKYLFRKEGQNVTLSCEQNLNHDAMYWYRQDPGQGLRLIYYSQIVNDFQKGDIAEGYSVSREKKESFPLTVTSAQKNPTAFYLCASSPAGGSRFDRSTEAFFGQGTRLTVV.

This clone was counted a few times. The read ends 3 residues shy of where the CDR3 ends; the end is completed using the germline J gene. This rearrangement joins TRBV19 to TRBJ1-2; D gene unclear. The CDR3 is made up of 14 amino acids. Germline CDR1 reads LNHDA; CDR2 reads SQIVND (reference sequence). CDR3 protein: CASSKEAATDTYTF. Partial CDR3 DNA: TGTGCCAGTAGTAAGGAAGCGGCCACAGATACC.

This clone was found many times. The read stops 3 residues short of the end of the CDR3; the missing end is completed from the germline J gene. The chain carries TRBV2 and TRBJ1-1, with D possibly TRBD1 on 6 matching bases. Germline V CDR1 and CDR2: SNHLY, FYNNEI. The CDR3 covers 13 residues. V was shortened by 7 bases and J by 2 bases, with 11 bases between the two germline ends. CDR3 sequence: CASKQTGNTEAFF. CDR3 bases read: TGTGCCAGCAAACAGACAGGCAACACTGAA. Looking up the rest from reference TRBV2 and TRBJ1-1 gives the full variable domain: EPEVTQTPSHQVTQMGQEVILRCVPISNHLYFYWYRQILGQKVEFLVSFYNNEISEKSEIFDDQFSVERPDGSNFTLKIRSTKLEDSAMYFCASKQTGNTEAFFGQGTRLTVV.

This clone was seen at least ten times. The sequence runs out 3 residues before the end of the CDR3; the remainder is reconstructed from the germline J gene. The chain joins TRBV30 to TRBJ2-6; 12 nucleotides match TRBD1. V was clipped by 5 bases and J by 2 bases; unmatched bases: 7. The V gene's germline CDR1 is GTSNPN and CDR2 SVGIG (reference sequence). This CDR3 region has 17 residues. The sequenced CDR3 bases are TGTGCCTGGTTCCGGGACAGGGGGCGGACTGGGGCCAACGTC. This codes for CAWFRDRGRTGANV. The CDR3 in full is CAWFRDRGRTGANVLTF.

This clone has a count of ten or more. Read coverage stops 3 residues before the CDR3 terminus; the germline J gene supplies the remainder. The rearrangement links TRBV6-2 or TRBV6-3 to TRBJ2-1, with D hard to call. This CDR3 is built from 16 residues. V gave up 1 base and J gave up 2 bases, with 12 bases separating them. The germline gives CDR1 MNHEY, CDR2 SVGEGT. CDR3 loop: CASSYFGGETYNEQFF. The sequenced part of the CDR3 DNA is TGTGCCAGCAGTTACTTCGGCGGAGAAACCTACAATGAG.

This clone was counted ten times or more. The CDR3 extends 3 residues past the end of the read, so its final part is completed from the germline J gene. The genes are TRBV6-2 or TRBV6-3 and TRBJ2-2, with D perhaps matching TRBD1 (6 bases). V was cut by 6 bases and J by 2 bases, with 16 bases left in between. Germline V gives CDR1 MNHEY, CDR2 SVGEGT. This CDR3 has 16 residues. Here the CDR3 reads CASSPEGVPNTGELFF. Partial CDR3 DNA: TGTGCCAGCAGCCCCGAGGGGGTGCCTAACACCGGGGAG.

This clone was seen repeatedly, ten times or more. Read data end 3 residues before the CDR3 end; the end is taken from the germline J gene. The chain carries TRBV4-1 and TRBJ2-6; D may be TRBD2 (5 bases). Per germline, CDR1 MGHRA and CDR2 YSYEKL. The germline V and J ends were trimmed by 7 bases and 4 bases, with 11 bases remaining between them. CDR3 length: 14 residues. The CDR3 DNA, read in part, is TGCGCCAGCACCACTAGGGAAGGGGCCAACGTC. This encodes CASTTREGANV. The full CDR3 protein is CASTTREGANVLTF.